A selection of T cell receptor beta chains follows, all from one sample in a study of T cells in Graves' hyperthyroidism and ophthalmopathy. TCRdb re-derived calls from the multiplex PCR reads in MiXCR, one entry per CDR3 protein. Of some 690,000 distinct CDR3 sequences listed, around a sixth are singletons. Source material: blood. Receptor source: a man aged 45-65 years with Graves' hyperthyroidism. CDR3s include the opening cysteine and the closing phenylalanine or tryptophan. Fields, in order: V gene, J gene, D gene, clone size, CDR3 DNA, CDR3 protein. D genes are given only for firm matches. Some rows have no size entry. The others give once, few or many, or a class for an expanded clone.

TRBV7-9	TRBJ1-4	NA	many	TGTGCCAGCAGCTTAGCCCCCAGGAGGGGTGAAAAACTGTTTTTT	CASSLAPRRGEKLFF
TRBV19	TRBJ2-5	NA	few	TGTGCCAGTAGTAAGTTTGTTTCGGAGACCCAGTACTTC	CASSKFVSETQYF
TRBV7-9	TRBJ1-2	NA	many	TGTGCCAGCAGCTTAGGGGCGGGGTCCGAATCCTATGGCTACACCTTC	CASSLGAGSESYGYTF
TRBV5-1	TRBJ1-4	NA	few	TGCGCCAGCAGCTTAGACACGATCAATGAAAAACTGTTTTTT	CASSLDTINEKLFF
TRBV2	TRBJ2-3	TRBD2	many	TGTGCCAGCAGTGAAGTGGCGGGACTAGCGGGAATGGTAGATACGCAGTATTTT	CASSEVAGLAGMVDTQYF
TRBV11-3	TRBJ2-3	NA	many	TGTGCCAGCAGCTTAGGCATGACAGATACGCAGTATTTT	CASSLGMTDTQYF
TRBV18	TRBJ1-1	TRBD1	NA	TGTGCCAGCTCACCACCGTTTGGACAGGGGTTGAACACTGAAGCTTTCTTT	CASSPPFGQGLNTEAFF
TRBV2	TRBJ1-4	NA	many	TGTGCCAGCAGTGGCCGGGACCTACAGACTAATGAAAAACTGTTTTTT	CASSGRDLQTNEKLFF
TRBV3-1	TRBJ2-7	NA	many	TGTGCCAGCAGCCAAGAAGCTGTAGCGGTGAGCTCCTACGAGCAGTACTTC	CASSQEAVAVSSYEQYF
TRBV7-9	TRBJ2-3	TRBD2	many	TGTGCCAGCAGCCTGCGGACTAGCGAGATGCGGGCGACAGATACGCAGTATTTT	CASSLRTSEMRATDTQYF
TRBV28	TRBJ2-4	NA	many	TGTGCCAGCAGTTCGTACCAAAGTACCAAAAACATTCAGTACTTC	CASSSYQSTKNIQYF
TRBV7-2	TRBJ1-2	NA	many	TGTGCCAGCAGCTTAGGCGCGGGGCAGGGATTTCTTGAAGGTGGCTACACCTTC	CASSLGAGQGFLEGGYTF
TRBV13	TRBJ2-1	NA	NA	TGTGCCAGCAGCTTACGTCGGCAGGGAACCTACAATGAGCAGTTCTTC	CASSLRRQGTYNEQFF
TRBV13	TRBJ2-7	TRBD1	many	TGTGCCAGCAGCTACCGGACAGGGAACGGCGAGCAGTACTTC	CASSYRTGNGEQYF
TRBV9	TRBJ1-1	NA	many	TGTGCCAGCAGCGTCCGGCCGGGGCCGCTCCCTGAAGCTTTCTTT	CASSVRPGPLPEAFF
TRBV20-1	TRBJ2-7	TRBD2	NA	TGCAGTGCTAGTCGGGAGGGAGGAGGGGAGCAGTACTTC	CSASREGGGEQYF
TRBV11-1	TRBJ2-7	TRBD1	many	TGTGCCAGCAGCGTCGGACAGGGAGACGAGCAGTACTTC	CASSVGQGDEQYF
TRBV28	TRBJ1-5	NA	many	TGTGCCAGCACCCCACCCTTGGGGGCGCTGGGACAGCCCCAGCATTTT	CASTPPLGALGQPQHF
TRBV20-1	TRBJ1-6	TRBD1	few	TGCAGTGCAACTGACCCGACAGGGCGTAATTCACCCCTCCACTTT	CSATDPTGRNSPLHF
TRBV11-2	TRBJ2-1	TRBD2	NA	TGTGCCAGCAGCTTAGAAGAGTGGTCTAGCGGGCCCTACAATGAGCAGTTCTTC	CASSLEEWSSGPYNEQFF
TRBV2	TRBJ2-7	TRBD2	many	TGTGCCAGCAGTCCACTAGCGGAGGTGCAGTACTTC	CASSPLAEVQYF
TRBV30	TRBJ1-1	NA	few	TGTGCCTGGAGTCACAGGGTGAACACTGAAGCTTTCTTT	CAWSHRVNTEAFF
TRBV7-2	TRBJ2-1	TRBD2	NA	TGTGCCAGCAGCTTATCGGGAGGCCGTAATGAGCAGTTCTTC	CASSLSGGRNEQFF
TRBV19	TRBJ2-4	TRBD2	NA	TGTGCCAGTAGCAATACAAAACGGGAGGGCCTGGCCAAAAACATTCAGTACTTC	CASSNTKREGLAKNIQYF
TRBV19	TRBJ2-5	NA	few	TGTGCCAGTAGTATTCAGTGGGGAGAGACCCAGTACTTC	CASSIQWGETQYF
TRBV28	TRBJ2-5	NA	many	TGTGCCAGCAGTTTCGGGGGAGGGACCCAGTACTTC	CASSFGGGTQYF
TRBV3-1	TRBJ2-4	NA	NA	TGTGCCAGCAGCCAAGCCCCAGGGGGGGGAAACATTCAGTACTTC	CASSQAPGGGNIQYF
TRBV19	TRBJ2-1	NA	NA	TGTGCCAGTAAAGTAGGTATAGGTGCGGATGAGCAGTTCTTC	CASKVGIGADEQFF
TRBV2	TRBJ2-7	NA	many	TGTGCCAGCGTAAGCCACCGCTCCTACGAGCAGTACTTC	CASVSHRSYEQYF
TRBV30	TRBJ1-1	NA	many	TGTGCCTGGAGTAGGTTGGCAGCGAGCACTGAAGCTTTCTTT	CAWSRLAASTEAFF
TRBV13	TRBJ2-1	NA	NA	TGTGCCAGCAGCTTAGGCCTTGGCGGCCTTGTCAATGAGCAGTTCTTC	CASSLGLGGLVNEQFF
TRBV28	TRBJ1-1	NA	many	TGTGCCAGCAGTTTTCTGGGCAGGGAGGACACTGAAGCTTTCTTT	CASSFLGREDTEAFF
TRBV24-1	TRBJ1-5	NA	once	TGTGCCATTGAACAAGGGGGGGCTGGTAGCAATCAGCCCCAGCATTTT	CAIEQGGAGSNQPQHF
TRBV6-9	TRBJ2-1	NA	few	TGTGCCAGCAGTTTTCCCCACTGGGGCAATGAGCAGTTCTTC	CASSFPHWGNEQFF
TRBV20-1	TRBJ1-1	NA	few	TGCAGTGTTAGAAAGATGAACACTGAAGCTTTCTTT	CSVRKMNTEAFF
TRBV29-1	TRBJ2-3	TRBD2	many	TGCAGCGTTGAGGGCGGGAGGGCCGCAGATACGCAGTATTTT	CSVEGGRAADTQYF
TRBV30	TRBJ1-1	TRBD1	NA	TGTGCCTGGAGTGTACATTTCCCGGGCAGGGGGCCTGGCACTGAAGCTTTCTTT	CAWSVHFPGRGPGTEAFF
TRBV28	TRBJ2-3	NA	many	TGTGCCAGCAGTCCACCCGGGACCGCGGATACGCAGTATTTT	CASSPPGTADTQYF
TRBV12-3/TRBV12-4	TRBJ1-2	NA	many	TGTGCCAGCAGCAGAAAGGGTTTGCAGGCAGGAGATGGCTACACCTTC	CASSRKGLQAGDGYTF
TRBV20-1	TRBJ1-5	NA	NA	TGCAGTGCTTTTAAGCGTGATAGCAATCAGCCCCAGCATTTT	CSAFKRDSNQPQHF
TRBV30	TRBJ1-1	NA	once	TGTGCCTGGATCCCGGCGCCGTGGACTGAAGCTTTCTTT	CAWIPAPWTEAFF
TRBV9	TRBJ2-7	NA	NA	TGTGCCAGCAGCGTCGGGCAGGGTATAGTCTACGAGCAGTACTTC	CASSVGQGIVYEQYF
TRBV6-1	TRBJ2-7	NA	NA	TGTGCCAGCCGGGGGGGGACAGGATCCTACGAGCAGTACTTC	CASRGGTGSYEQYF
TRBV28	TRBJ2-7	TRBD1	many	TGTGCCAGCAGTCCCGCCACAGGGACAGGCGAGCAGTACTTC	CASSPATGTGEQYF
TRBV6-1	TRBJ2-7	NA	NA	TGTGCCAGCAGTGGCCGGACAAAGTACGAGCAGTACTTC	CASSGRTKYEQYF
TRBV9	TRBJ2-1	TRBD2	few	TGTGCCAGCAGCCCCGAAGGGACTAGCGGGAGGGAGCAGTTCTTC	CASSPEGTSGREQFF
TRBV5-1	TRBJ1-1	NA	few	TGCGCCAGCAGCTTGATCCAGGGGCGGGGGACTGAAGCTTTCTTT	CASSLIQGRGTEAFF
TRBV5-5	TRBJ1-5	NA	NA	TGTGCCAGCAGCTTGAGGCTTTATAGCAATCAGCCCCAGCATTTT	CASSLRLYSNQPQHF
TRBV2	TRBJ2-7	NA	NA	TGTGCCAGTCATACCCCGGGACATCTGGCGCGGGAGCAGTACTTC	CASHTPGHLAREQYF